Presented here are 10 T cell receptor beta chains from one specimen sequenced in a study of response to subunit inactivated influenza vaccine. MiXCR was run by TCRdb on the RT-PCR reads, yielding one entry per CDR3 protein. Here the sample spans roughly 630,000 distinct CDR3 sequences, 12% to 15% being singletons. The sequencing used PBMCs from blood, collected 14 to 15 days before vaccination. These receptor sequences come from a man aged 50-60 years who received an inactivated influenza vaccine.

The sample holds many counts of this clonotype. The chain is built from TRBV12-3 or TRBV12-4 and TRBJ1-6; a weak D match, TRBD1 (6 bases). The CDR3 totals 13 residues. Trimming shortened V by 6 bases and J by 5 bases, and 8 bases separated the two germline ends. CDR3 loop: CASRDSNNSPLHF. In DNA form, the CDR3 reads TGTGCCAGCAGGGACAGCAATAATTCACCCCTCCACTTT.

This clonotype was observed at least ten times. The chain joins TRBV4-1 to TRBJ1-4; possibly TRBD1 for D (5 bases). The CDR3 has 15 residues. Deletions cut 1 base from V and 3 bases from J, with 9 bases between. CDR1 and CDR2 from the germline V gene are MGHRA and YSYEKL. For the CDR3, the DNA is TGCGCCAGCAGCCAAGGGACACTCTCTAATGAAAAACTGTTTTTT. Translated: CASSQGTLSNEKLFF.

In this sample, this clonotype turned up a few times. In DNA, the CDR3 is TGCGCCAGCAGGGGAAACTCTGGAAACACCATATATTTT. Translating gives CASRGNSGNTIYF. The J gene is TRBJ1-3, the V gene TRBV5-1; no clear D. There are 13 residues in the CDR3. Trimming left V 5 bases short and J 0 bases short, with 6 bases between. Germline CDR1 SGHRS, CDR2 YFSETQ.

This clonotype was counted only a few times. The chain combines TRBV6-2 or TRBV6-3 with TRBJ2-3; 9 bases agree with TRBD1. The CDR3 consists of 16 residues. Germline trimming cut 2 bases from V and 4 bases from J; bases unmatched to any gene: 7. Germline V gene sequence: CDR1 MNHEY, CDR2 SVGEGT. The CDR3 nucleotides are TGTGCCAGCAGTTACCCAACAGGGGGCATCGCAGATACGCAGTATTTT. Amino acid sequence: CASSYPTGGIADTQYF.

This clonotype came up a few times. The CDR3 protein is CAISGSDRGDQPQHF. DNA for the CDR3: TGTGCCATCAGCGGTTCGGACAGGGGGGATCAGCCCCAGCATTTT. The chain uses TRBV10-3 and TRBJ1-5; 10 nucleotides align to TRBD1. The germline CDR1 and CDR2 sequences are ENHRY and SYGVKD. CDR3 length equals 15 residues. V shed 6 bases and J 5 bases; nucleotides not matched to a gene: 7.

This chain joins TRBV5-1 and TRBJ2-3; the D gene could be TRBD1 or TRBD2 (5 bases each). The CDR3 is 17 residues long. Germline V gives CDR1 SGHRS, CDR2 YFSETQ. V lost 6 bases and J lost 1, with 21 bases in between. CDR3 bases: TGCGCCAGCACCCCCTGGGTTGGGGGAGCTGGCACAGATACGCAGTATTTT. Its protein is CASTPWVGGAGTDTQYF.

This clonotype was detected many times. The genes are TRBV10-3 and TRBJ2-3; D unresolved. Trimming removed 10 bases at V and 3 bases at J, with 11 bases between. The CDR3 consists of 12 residues. CDR1 and CDR2 (germline): ENHRY, SYGVKD. For the CDR3, the DNA is TGTGCCACCCAGTCTCAAACAGATACGCAGTATTTT. Translated, it gives CATQSQTDTQYF.

J is TRBJ2-2 and V is TRBV12-3 or TRBV12-4; 11 nucleotides line up with TRBD2. Trimming took 8 bases from V and 1 from J; bases not matched to a gene: 6. This CDR3 is built from 16 residues. CDR3 in amino acids: CASRHLAGGNTGELFF. The CDR3 nucleotides read TGTGCCAGCCGACATCTAGCGGGGGGGAACACCGGGGAGCTGTTTTTT.

This clonotype showed up just a few times. V usage is TRBV9 and J usage is TRBJ2-1, with D possibly matching TRBD2 (5 bases). The CDR3 length is 16 residues. The germline CDR1 and CDR2 sequences are SGDLS and YYNGEE. Trimming took 0 bases from V and 5 from J, leaving 15 bases between them. The chain's CDR3 is CASSVGSSVGNNEQFF. The CDR3 nucleotides read TGTGCCAGCAGCGTAGGTAGTAGCGTGGGGAACAATGAGCAGTTCTTC.

This clonotype turned up a few times. The CDR3 sequence is CASSQAGQGYNEQFF. The CDR3 nucleotides read TGCGCCAGCAGCCAAGCTGGACAGGGGTACAATGAGCAGTTCTTC. The chain recombines TRBV4-3 with TRBJ2-1, with 9 bases aligning to TRBD1. V gave up 1 base and J gave up 4 bases; unmatched junction bases: 2. Germline V gives CDR1 LGHNA, CDR2 YSLEER. This CDR3 has 15 residues.